Sequencing of this T cell receptor beta chain was carried out in a study of T-cell reconstitution after alpha-beta-depleted transplantation in children (dated by TCRdb to about 2016). Notes on the research overall: The study quantitatively tracked T-cell immune reconstitution after TCRalphabeta/CD19-depleted allogeneic hematopoietic cell transplantation in children using TCR repertoire profiling.

According to the study, the label for this sample's treatment or condition signals: allogeneic hematopoietic cell transplantation with graft depleted of TCRalphabeta T cells and CD19 B cells. Transplant recipients were children who received TCRalphabeta/CD19-depleted allogeneic hematopoietic cell grafts. The library relied on PCR. Sequencing used an Illumina HiSeq 2500. Molecular barcoding was employed in the preparation of TCR libraries, with unique molecular identifiers being used to normalize TCRbeta repertoire quantification. The public reads were run again by TCRdb, first through fastp at Q25 and then through MiXCR, and only productive beta chains were kept. A single entry per CDR3 protein holds the most common genes and DNA from its merged rows. The sample yields 500,000 to 650,000 distinct CDR3 sequences; more than 9.5% were counted once. The ten largest clones capture 14% of the sample. This clonotype was counted a single time. Its antigen has not been determined. The record has no base qualities; no much larger clone is one base away. Support from one read is weak.

Study-level results and caveats: About two months after transplant, the apparently early recovery of alphabetaT-cell counts reportedly depended on just several hundred clones that had expanded rapidly and came from non-depleted graft cells. Over subsequent months, a decline in hyperexpanded clone frequencies was noted, and after one year, T-cell counts and TCRbeta diversity were mostly ascribed to newly produced T cells. In some patients, high TCRbeta diversity at day 60 was attributed to recipient T cells and intrathymic progenitors that had survived conditioning.

CDR1 and CDR2 were assigned from the germline V gene as MDHEN and SYDVKM. Trimming removed 2 bases from V and 1 base from J; the gene matches leave 11 bases unexplained. From the cysteine through the phenylalanine, the CDR3 covers 18 amino acids. Of the read, only the CDR3 DNA is kept; its 54 bases are in frame from base 1. Recombination linked TRBV28 to TRBJ2-7, with TRBD2 matching 10 junction bases. The clonotype comes from a female patient under 10 years old who had a stem cell transplant for aplastic anemia, so the T cells may come from the graft donor. The sequencing here drew on PBMCs, mostly from graft donor cells, taken 180 days after TCRalphabeta/CD19-depleted stem cell transplant. The DNA reads as follows: TGTGCCAGCAGTTTAATAGGGGCTAGCGGGGGACCTTCCTACGAGCAGTACTTC. This sequence encodes CASSLIGASGGPSYEQYF.